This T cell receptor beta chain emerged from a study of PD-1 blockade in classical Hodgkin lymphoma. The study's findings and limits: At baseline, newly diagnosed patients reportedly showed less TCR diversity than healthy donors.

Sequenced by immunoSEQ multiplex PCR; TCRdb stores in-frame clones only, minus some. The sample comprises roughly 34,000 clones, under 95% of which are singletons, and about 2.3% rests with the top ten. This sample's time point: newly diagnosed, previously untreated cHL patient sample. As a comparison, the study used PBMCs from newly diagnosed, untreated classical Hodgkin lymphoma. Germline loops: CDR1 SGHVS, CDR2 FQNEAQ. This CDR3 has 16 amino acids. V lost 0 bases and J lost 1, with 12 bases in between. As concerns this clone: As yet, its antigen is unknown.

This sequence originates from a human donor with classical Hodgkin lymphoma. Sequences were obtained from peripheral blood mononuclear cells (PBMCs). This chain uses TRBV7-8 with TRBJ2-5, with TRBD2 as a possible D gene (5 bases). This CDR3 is CASSLAPGKGQETQYF. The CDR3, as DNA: TGTGCCAGCAGCTTAGCGCCGGGGAAGGGCCAAGAGACCCAGTACTTC.